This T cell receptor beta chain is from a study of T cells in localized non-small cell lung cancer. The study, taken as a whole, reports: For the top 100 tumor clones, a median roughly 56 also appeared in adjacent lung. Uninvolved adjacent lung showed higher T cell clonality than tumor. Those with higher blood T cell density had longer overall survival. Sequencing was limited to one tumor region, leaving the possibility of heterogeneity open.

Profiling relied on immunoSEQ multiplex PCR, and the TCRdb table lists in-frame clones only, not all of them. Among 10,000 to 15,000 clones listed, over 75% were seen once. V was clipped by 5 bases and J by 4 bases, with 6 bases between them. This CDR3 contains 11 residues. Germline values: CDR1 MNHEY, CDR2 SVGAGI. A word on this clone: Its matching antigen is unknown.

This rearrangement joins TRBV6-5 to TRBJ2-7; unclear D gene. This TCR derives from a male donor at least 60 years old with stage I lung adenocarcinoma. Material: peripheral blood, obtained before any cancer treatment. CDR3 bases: TGTGCCAGCAGTACCCCGTACGAGCAGTACTTC. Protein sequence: CASSTPYEQYF.